These 16 T cell receptor beta chains share one sample of origin, sequenced in a study of CD8 T cells in ankylosing spondylitis. From the 5' RACE reads, TCRdb called clonotypes with MiXCR, one entry per CDR3 protein. The sample holds approximately 190,000 distinct CDR3 sequences, approximately 12% seen once. The sample comprised blood, either unsorted or a sorted T cell fraction (not recorded which). These receptors were taken from a female donor with ankylosing spondylitis or in good health (not recorded which).

This chain joins TRBV27 and TRBJ2-5; possibly TRBD1 or TRBD2 for D (6 bases each). This CDR3 is 14 amino acids long. V was shortened by 5 bases and J by 4 bases, with 14 bases between the two germline ends. Germline lookup yields CDR1 MNHEY and CDR2 SMNVEV (reference sequence). The CDR3 spells CASSTIGGGETQYF. CDR3 coding DNA: TGTGCCAGCAGTACCATCGGAGGGGGAGAGACCCAGTACTTC.

The genes are TRBV6-1 and TRBJ2-3; no reliable D call. Germline V lookup: CDR1 MNHNS, CDR2 SASEGT. The CDR3 spans 15 residues. V was cut by 0 bases and J by 4 bases, with 11 bases left in between. This chain's CDR3 is CASSEAVQFSDTQYF. CDR3 bases: TGTGCCAGCAGTGAAGCTGTGCAGTTTTCAGATACGCAGTATTTT.

The genes are TRBV5-1 and TRBJ2-3; D gene uncertain. The germline V and J ends were trimmed by 3 bases and 1 base, with 6 bases remaining between them. The CDR3 length is 13 residues. Looked up from germline, CDR1 is SGHRS and CDR2 is YFSETQ. The CDR3 DNA is TGCGCCAGCAGCTCCTCTGGCACAGATACGCAGTATTTT. Translation gives CASSSSGTDTQYF.

In this sample, this clonotype turned up many times. The CDR3 spells CSAGQAAVTEAFF. CDR3 bases: TGCAGTGCCGGACAGGCGGCGGTCACTGAAGCTTTCTTT. The chain employs TRBV20-1 and TRBJ1-1; 7 positions match TRBD1. The CDR3 length is 13 residues. Germline values: CDR1 DFQATT, CDR2 SNEGSKA (reference sequence). Trimming took 6 bases from V and 4 from J; bases not matched to a gene: 8.

This clonotype has ten or more counts. The DNA of the CDR3 is TGCAGCGTTACGACAGGGGGCGAAGAGGCGGCAATTCAGCCCCAGCATTTT. This codes for CSVTTGGEEAAIQPQHF. The chain has TRBV29-1 and TRBJ1-5; TRBD1 matches at 10 bases. This CDR3 comprises 17 residues. After removal of 5 bases from V and 6 bases from J, the junction contained 16 bases not matched to a gene. CDR1 and CDR2 from the germline V gene are SQVTM and ANQGSEA.

This clonotype has a count of ten or more. The chain recombines TRBV20-1 with TRBJ2-5; weak D call: TRBD2 (5 bases). CDR1 DFQATT and CDR2 SNEGSKA come from the germline V gene (reference sequence). CDR3 length: 12 residues. Trimming left V 5 bases short and J 5 bases short, with 12 bases between. This CDR3 reads CSAGGGEETQYF. The CDR3 DNA reads TGCAGTGCTGGCGGTGGGGAGGAGACCCAGTACTTC.

This clonotype was recorded many times. J is TRBJ2-7 and V is TRBV11-1, with D unresolved. The CDR3 runs 13 residues. The V gene lost 6 bases and the J gene lost 0 bases, with 9 bases spanning the gap. From germline, CDR1 is SGHAT and CDR2 FQDESV (reference sequence). CDR3 sequence: CASSKPASYEQYF. In nucleotides, the CDR3 is TGTGCCAGCAGTAAGCCAGCCTCCTACGAGCAGTACTTC.

The chain has TRBV20-1 and TRBJ2-3, with 10 bases identical to TRBD1. The CDR3 contains 16 residues. CDR1 DFQATT and CDR2 SNEGSKA come from the germline V gene (reference sequence). J was trimmed by 2 bases and V by 3 bases; bases with no gene match: 8. CDR3 nucleotide sequence: TGCAGTGCTAGTGCTCCGGGACAGGGGACCACAGATACGCAGTATTTT. This gives the protein CSASAPGQGTTDTQYF.

This clonotype was recorded at least ten times. The chain couples TRBV28 to TRBJ2-7, with 8 bases fitting TRBD1. Germline values: CDR1 MDHEN, CDR2 SYDVKM. The CDR3 covers 14 residues. Losses at the gene ends were 5 bases for V and 0 bases for J; bases not matched to a gene: 3. The CDR3 nucleotides read TGTGCCAGCAGTAAGGGGACAGGCTCCTACGAGCAGTACTTC. This sequence encodes CASSKGTGSYEQYF.

This clonotype was counted many times. The genes are TRBV29-1 and TRBJ2-1; the match to TRBD2 covers 11 bases. The CDR3 consists of 15 residues. The junction had 10 bases not matched to a gene; V was cut back by 4 bases and J by 8 bases. Per germline, CDR1 SQVTM and CDR2 ANQGSEA. Here the CDR3 DNA reads TGCAGCGTTGCCGTAGCGGGAGGGCCATGGGATGAGCAGTTCTTC. This translates into CSVAVAGGPWDEQFF.

This clonotype was counted many times. J is TRBJ2-7 and V is TRBV6-2 or TRBV6-3, with 8 bases matching TRBD2. CDR1 is MNHEY and CDR2 is SVGEGT in the germline V gene. With V trimmed by 4 bases and J by 6 bases, 11 bases remained unmatched. The CDR3 contains 15 residues. The CDR3 sequence: CASSWTSSGLGEQYF. CDR3 nucleotides: TGTGCCAGCAGTTGGACTAGCTCCGGGTTAGGCGAGCAGTACTTC.

The chain couples TRBV10-3 to TRBJ2-3, with 9 bases matching TRBD2. CDR3 length: 15 amino acids. Germline V gene lookup returns CDR1 ENHRY and CDR2 SYGVKD. With V trimmed by 10 bases and J by 0 bases, 8 bases remained unmatched. The CDR3 loop reads CATALSGSSTDTQYF. CDR3 DNA: TGTGCCACCGCCCTTAGCGGGAGCAGCACAGATACGCAGTATTTT.

The rearrangement uses TRBV7-3 and TRBJ1-1; 10 nucleotides match TRBD1. The CDR3 covers 16 residues. From germline, CDR1 is SGHTA and CDR2 FQGTGA. Losses at the gene ends were 5 bases for V and 3 bases for J; bases not matched to a gene: 9. CDR3 region: CASSPVGQGIDTEAFF. For the CDR3, the DNA is TGTGCCAGCAGCCCCGTGGGACAGGGGATTGACACTGAAGCTTTCTTT.

At least ten counts were recorded for this clonotype. The rearrangement joins TRBV29-1 to TRBJ2-1, with 7 bases that match TRBD1. The CDR3 is 13 residues long. The J segment lost 7 bases and the V segment lost 8 bases, leaving 11 bases of the junction unmatched. The germline V gene has CDR1 SQVTM and CDR2 ANQGSEA. This chain's CDR3 is CSLRKGAENEQFF. The CDR3 DNA is TGCAGCCTCAGGAAGGGGGCGGAAAATGAGCAGTTCTTC.

This clonotype was seen repeatedly, ten times or more. J is TRBJ2-4 and V is TRBV6-1; possibly TRBD2 for D (5 bases). In germline, CDR1 is MNHNS, CDR2 SASEGT. V was clipped by 8 bases and J by 0 bases, with 11 bases between them. The CDR3 totals 14 residues. For the CDR3, the DNA is TGTGCCAGCGAGGGAGAACTAGCCAAAAACATTCAGTACTTC. This gives the protein CASEGELAKNIQYF.

The chain joins TRBV10-3 to TRBJ1-2, with unresolved D. Trimming removed 0 bases from V and 4 bases from J, with 12 bases in between. This CDR3 is 15 amino acids long. Germline V lookup: CDR1 ENHRY, CDR2 SYGVKD. The CDR3 DNA follows: TGTGCCATCAGTGAGTCGTTGGACGGATTCTATGGCTACACCTTC. It specifies CAISESLDGFYGYTF.